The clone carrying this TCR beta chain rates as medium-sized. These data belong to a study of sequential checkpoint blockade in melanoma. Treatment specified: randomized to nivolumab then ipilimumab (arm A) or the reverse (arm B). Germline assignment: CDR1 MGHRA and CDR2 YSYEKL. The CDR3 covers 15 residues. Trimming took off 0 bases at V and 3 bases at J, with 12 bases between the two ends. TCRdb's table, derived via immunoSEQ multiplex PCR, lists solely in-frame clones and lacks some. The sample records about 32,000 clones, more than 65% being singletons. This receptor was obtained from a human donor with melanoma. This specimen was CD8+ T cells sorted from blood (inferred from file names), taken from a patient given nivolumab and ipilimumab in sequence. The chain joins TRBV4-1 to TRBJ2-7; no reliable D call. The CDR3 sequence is CASSQDLATGYEQYF. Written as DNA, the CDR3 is TGCGCCAGCAGCCAAGACCTCGCCACTGGCTACGAGCAGTACTTC.